Following are 21 T cell receptor beta chains from one sample sequenced in a study of siplizumab effects on memory and regulatory T cells. The table came from immunoSEQ multiplex PCR; TCRdb's copy has only in-frame clones and leaves some out. In the table there are fewer than 3,500 clones, approximately 60% of which are singletons. What was sequenced was TEMRA CD8+ T cells sorted from blood. Described subset: unstimulated CD8+ CD45RA+ effector memory T cells. Receptors originate from a human donor in good health.

This sequence joins TRBV9 and TRBJ2-5; 14 bases match TRBD2. Germline trimming cut 4 bases from V and 1 base from J; bases unmatched to any gene: 6. The CDR3 loop spans 17 amino acids. The germline V gene encodes CDR1 SGDLS and CDR2 YYNGEE. This CDR3 is CASSPRLAGGPQETQYF. The DNA of the CDR3 is TGTGCCAGCAGCCCGAGACTAGCGGGAGGGCCCCAAGAGACCCAGTACTTC.

This chain's CDR3 is CASSLDPVFGGEGITDTQYF. CDR3 nucleotide sequence: TGTGCCAGCAGCTTAGATCCGGTCTTCGGTGGCGAGGGGATTACAGATACGCAGTATTTT. The gene calls are TRBV11-3 and TRBJ2-3, with D possibly being TRBD1 or TRBD2 (5 bases each). The germline V gene has CDR1 SGHNT and CDR2 YENEEA. V gave up 0 bases and J gave up 3 bases, with 25 bases separating them. This CDR3 contains 20 residues.

Only a few counts were recorded for this clone. One base separates it from a far larger clone, so it is likely a read error. V and J are TRBV5-1 and TRBJ1-2; 7 positions agree with TRBD1. Per the germline V gene, CDR1 is SGHRS and CDR2 is YFSETQ. There are 15 residues in the CDR3. The J segment lost 5 bases and the V segment lost 3 bases, leaving 10 bases of the junction unmatched. This chain's CDR3 is CASSYSAGTAYGYTF. The DNA for the CDR3 is TGCGCCAGCAGCTACAGCGCCGGGACAGCTTATGGCTACACCTTC.

This rearrangement joins TRBV7-8 to TRBJ2-1; D gene uncertain. V dropped 5 bases and J dropped 0 bases, with 14 bases sitting between them. This CDR3 region has 16 residues. Germline V gene lookup returns CDR1 SGHVS and CDR2 FQNEAQ. In DNA, the CDR3 is TGTGCCAGCAGCCCCACTCCCTCCAGCTCCTACAATGAGCAGTTCTTC. This encodes CASSPTPSSSYNEQFF.

This sequence joins TRBV6-1 and TRBJ2-3; D uncertain. CDR1 is MNHNS and CDR2 is SASEGT in the germline V gene. This CDR3 is built from 12 residues. V gave up 7 bases and J gave up 4 bases, with 9 bases separating them. DNA for the CDR3: TGTGCCAGCATCACGAGCCCAGATACGCAGTATTTT. Translation gives CASITSPDTQYF.

The J gene is TRBJ1-4, the V gene TRBV13, with no clear D. From germline, CDR1 is PRHDT and CDR2 FYEKMQ (reference sequence). The CDR3 runs to 16 residues. V was shortened by 5 bases and J by 7 bases, with 20 bases between the two germline ends. The CDR3 DNA is TGTGCCAGCAGCGTGGGAAGGCTAGGCTCCGGTGAAAAACTGTTTTTT. Translation gives CASSVGRLGSGEKLFF.

This chain joins TRBV5-6 and TRBJ1-5, with D unresolved. Between the trimmed V and J ends, which lost 3 bases and 6 bases, there was a span of 10 bases. Germline values: CDR1 SGHDT, CDR2 YYEEEE. CDR3 length equals 13 residues. CDR3 loop: CASSSGEGQPQHF. The CDR3 coding sequence is TGTGCCAGCAGCTCCGGGGAGGGTCAGCCCCAGCATTTT. The whole variable domain, filled in from reference TRBV5-6 and TRBJ1-5, reads DAGVTQSPTHLIKTRGQQVTLRCSPKSGHDTVSWYQQALGQGPQFIFQYYEEEERQRGNFPDRFSGHQFPNYSSELNVNALLLGDSALYLCASSSGEGQPQHFGDGTRLSIL.

This chain connects TRBV4-2 to TRBJ1-2; D not certain. V was trimmed by 5 bases and J by 5 bases, leaving 9 bases between them. Germline CDR1 and CDR2: LGHNA and YNFKEQ. The CDR3 runs to 12 residues. As DNA, the CDR3 is TGTGCCAGCAGCTTGGTCGGATATGGCTACACCTTC. Protein: CASSLVGYGYTF.

This chain connects TRBV5-5 to TRBJ1-2, with D maybe TRBD1 (5 bases). CDR3 length equals 14 residues. CDR1 is SGHKS and CDR2 is YYEKEE in the germline V gene (reference sequence). V shed 4 bases and J shed 3 bases, with 13 bases lying between them. The DNA for the CDR3 is TGTGCCAGCAGCCCGGGACTTTTGGACTATGGCTACACCTTC. Its protein product is CASSPGLLDYGYTF.

This chain connects TRBV5-1 to TRBJ2-5; 10 nucleotides line up with TRBD1. The trim removed 8 bases at V and 5 bases at J, leaving 6 bases unmatched. Germline V gives CDR1 SGHRS, CDR2 YFSETQ. The CDR3 is made up of 13 amino acids. The DNA of the CDR3 is TGCGCCAGTTCGGACAGGGGGAGGGAGACCCAGTACTTC. Translating gives CASSDRGRETQYF.

The V call is TRBV7-2, the J call TRBJ1-4; D uncertain. The CDR3 loop spans 18 amino acids. Germline V lookup: CDR1 SGHTA, CDR2 FQGNSA. V was pared by 5 bases and J by 2 bases, with 21 bases between. The CDR3 nucleotides are TGTGCCAGCAGCCTAGACCCCCCTTACATCTGGACTAATGAAAAACTGTTTTTT. It specifies CASSLDPPYIWTNEKLFF.

The gene calls are TRBV4-1 and TRBJ1-2; D ambiguous. The V end lost 1 base, the J end lost 4 bases, and 16 bases lay between the germline ends. The V gene's germline CDR1 is MGHRA and CDR2 YSYEKL. The CDR3 is 16 residues long. The CDR3 sequence is CASSQALLSLIYGYTF. The CDR3, as DNA: TGCGCCAGCAGCCAAGCCCTCCTGAGTCTTATCTATGGCTACACCTTC.

This rearrangement joins TRBV4-1 to TRBJ1-1; 11 bases align to TRBD1. Germline assignment: CDR1 MGHRA and CDR2 YSYEKL. V shed 0 bases and J 6 bases; nucleotides not matched to a gene: 9. There are 17 residues in the CDR3. The CDR3 sequence: CASSQDRVWDRGSEAFF. In nucleotides, the CDR3 is TGCGCCAGCAGCCAAGATAGAGTTTGGGACAGGGGGTCTGAAGCTTTCTTT.

The sample holds a few counts of this clone. The V and J genes are TRBV5-8 and TRBJ1-2; D is unresolved. The V gene lost 1 base and the J gene lost 4 bases, with 14 bases spanning the gap. This CDR3 contains 15 residues. The V gene's germline CDR1 is SGHTS and CDR2 YDEGEE. CDR3 region: CASSLLGSPSYGYTF. In DNA, the CDR3 is TGTGCCAGCAGCTTGTTGGGTTCTCCCTCCTATGGCTACACCTTC.

This chain links TRBV15 with TRBJ2-2, with 12 bases fitting TRBD2. The CDR3 extends over 20 amino acids. J was trimmed by 1 base and V by 5 bases; bases with no gene match: 14. Per germline, CDR1 LNHNV and CDR2 YYDKDF (reference sequence). The chain's CDR3 is CATSPGSASGRVLNTGELFF. The DNA of the CDR3 is TGTGCCACCAGCCCCGGGTCAGCTAGCGGGAGGGTGTTGAACACCGGGGAGCTGTTTTTT.

The CDR3 DNA follows: TGCAGCGCCCGAGGAATTTACTTACAAGAGACCCAGTACTTC. This sequence encodes CSARGIYLQETQYF. This sequence joins TRBV29-1 and TRBJ2-5; D not certain. This CDR3 spans 14 amino acids. Germline-derived CDR1 and CDR2 are SQVTM and ANQGSEA. Trimming took off 7 bases at V and 2 bases at J, with 17 bases between the two ends.

This clone is medium-sized within its sample. The chain uses TRBV5-1 and TRBJ2-7, with D possibly being TRBD1 (7 bases). V lost 3 bases and J lost 6, with 16 bases in between. The germline V gene has CDR1 SGHRS and CDR2 YFSETQ. The CDR3 length is 14 residues. As DNA, the CDR3 is TGCGCCAGCAGCTACTCAGGGGGGAGCTTCGAGCAGTACTTC. Protein sequence: CASSYSGGSFEQYF.

By proportion, this clone is medium-sized. The V gene is TRBV7-3, the J gene TRBJ2-7; TRBD2 matches 7 bases. V lost 5 bases, J lost 7 bases, and 8 bases stayed unmatched. The CDR3 contains 13 residues. Germline V gene lookup returns CDR1 SGHTA and CDR2 FQGTGA. CDR3 DNA sequence: TGTGCCAGCAGCCGCTGGGCGGGAGAAGAGCAGTACTTC. As protein: CASSRWAGEEQYF. Supplemented by reference TRBV7-3 and TRBJ2-7, the full variable domain reads GAGVSQTPSNKVTEKGKYVELRCDPISGHTALYWYRQSLGQGPEFLIYFQGTGAADDSGLPNDRFFAVRPEGSVSTLKIQRTERGDSAVYLCASSRWAGEEQYFGPGTRLTVT.

The chain combines TRBV6-6 with TRBJ2-3; the D is unclear. The CDR3 contains 11 residues. The germline gives CDR1 MNHNY, CDR2 SVGAGI (reference sequence). Deletions cut 11 bases from V and 4 bases from J, with 10 bases between. CDR3 region: CAESESDTQYF. The CDR3 region has the DNA TGTGCCGAATCAGAATCAGATACGCAGTATTTT.

This clone is termed medium-sized. The chain links TRBV7-9 to TRBJ2-7; D may correspond to TRBD1 or TRBD2 (5 bases each). The germline V and J ends were trimmed by 1 base and 3 bases, with 13 bases remaining between them. Per germline, CDR1 SEHNR and CDR2 FQNEAQ (reference sequence). CDR3 length: 15 residues. CDR3 region: CASSLDPGRVYEQYF. CDR3 nucleotide sequence: TGTGCCAGCAGCTTAGACCCAGGGCGGGTCTACGAGCAGTACTTC.

The V call is TRBV7-4, the J call TRBJ2-2; 7 bases map to TRBD1. Unmatched junction bases numbered 9, after V lost 4 bases and J lost 4 bases. The CDR3 runs to 16 residues. Germline assignment: CDR1 SGHVT and CDR2 SQSDAQ. The chain's CDR3 is CASSSDTGESTGELFF. CDR3 nucleotides: TGTGCCAGCAGCTCAGACACAGGGGAGAGCACCGGGGAGCTGTTTTTT.